This entry is about one TCR beta chain. Antigen: not known. Some clones are missing from TCRdb's copy, which holds only in-frame ones; the method was immunoSEQ multiplex PCR. The table shows 3,600 or so clones, with about 97% occurring only once. The source of the sample is a study of blood T cell dynamics during melanoma immunotherapy. Time point noted: pre-treatment baseline. Trimming stripped 6 bases from V and 0 bases from J, with 12 bases between. The length of the CDR3 is 15 residues. In germline, CDR1 is ENHRY, CDR2 SYGVKD. Findings and limits, study-wide: Cell-free DNA CDR3 sequences most resembled the immune-effector CD8+ subset, which was also most clonal.

The TCR sequence derives from a human donor with melanoma. The source was effector memory CD8+ T cells from blood, collected from a patient treated with checkpoint blockade. This chain joins TRBV10-3 and TRBJ1-3; TRBD1 might be the D (5 bases). The CDR3 DNA sequence: TGTGCCATCAGCCTAGACAGAAACTCTGGAAACACCATATATTTT. Its protein is CAISLDRNSGNTIYF.